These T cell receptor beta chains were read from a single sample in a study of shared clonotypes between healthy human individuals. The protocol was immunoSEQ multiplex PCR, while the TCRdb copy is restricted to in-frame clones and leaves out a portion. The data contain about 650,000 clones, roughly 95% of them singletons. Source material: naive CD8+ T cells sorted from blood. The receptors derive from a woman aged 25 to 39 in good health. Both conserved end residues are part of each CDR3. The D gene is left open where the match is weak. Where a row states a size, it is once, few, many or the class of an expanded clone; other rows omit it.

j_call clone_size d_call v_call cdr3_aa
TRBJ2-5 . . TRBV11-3 CASSTSTGSETQYF
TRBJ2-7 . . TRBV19 CASSIDRVGTGNYEQYF
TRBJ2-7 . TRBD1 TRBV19 CASTMTGGSYEQYF
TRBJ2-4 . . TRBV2 CASSELQQTAKNIQYF
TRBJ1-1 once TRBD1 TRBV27 CASSLSGGRGHTEAFF
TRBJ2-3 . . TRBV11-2 CASTRARTDTQYF
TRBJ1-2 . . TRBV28 CASSPGTSVYGYTF
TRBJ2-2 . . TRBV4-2 CASSQEISGELFF
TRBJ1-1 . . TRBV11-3 CASSYGNQEAFF
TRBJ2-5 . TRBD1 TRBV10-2 CASSTGGRETQYF
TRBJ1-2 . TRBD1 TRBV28 CASSEPGQSYGYTF
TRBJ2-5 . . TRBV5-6 CASSLWTRGAQETQYF
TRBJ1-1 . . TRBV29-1 CSVAGGRVKGSEAFF
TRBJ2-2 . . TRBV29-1 CSVVDGAGELFF
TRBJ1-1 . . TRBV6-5 CASQAGTYTEAFF
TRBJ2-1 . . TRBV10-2 CASSESVGLLSDEQFF
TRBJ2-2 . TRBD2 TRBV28 CASRASGNTGELFF